This T cell receptor (beta chain) was sequenced for a study of vaccination and CD4 T cells after COVID-19. General study findings and limits: A median of around 83% of reactive clones, in convalescent patients, became evident only post-vaccination. A comparatively limited set of convalescent patients was examined, with no early post-infection timepoints.

This clonotype came up a few times. Its target is unknown. Researchers used the Oncomine TCR Beta short-read assay to sequence DNA from cultured CD4+ T cells. TCRdb passed the PCR reads through MiXCR, listing each CDR3 protein once. The table shows about 5,100 distinct CDR3 sequences, with approximately 49% occurring only once. The treatment was: roughly ten-day PBMC culture with coronavirus spike peptide pools or control peptides (ViraFEST assay). ViraFEST stimulated the growth of antigen-specific T cells using peptide pools and subsequently profiled their TCRs by sequencing. This sequence was found in a human donor who had recovered from COVID-19. Sequencing was performed on CD4+ T cells from blood, cultured in vitro.

The CDR3 spells CASSVLFEAFF. CDR3 coding DNA: TGTGCCAGCAGTGTATTGTTTGAAGCTTTCTTT. This sequence joins TRBV2 and TRBJ1-1; no clear D gene. Trimming took 4 bases from V and 7 from J, leaving 7 bases between them. CDR1 and CDR2 from the germline V gene are SNHLY and FYNNEI. The CDR3 has 11 amino acids.